A selection of T cell receptor beta chains follows, all from one sample in a study of OX40 agonist ivuxolimab in advanced cancers. Sequencing was performed with immunoSEQ multiplex PCR; in TCRdb, only in-frame clones are kept and a portion is missing. The sample carries about 8,700 clones, approximately 90% recorded once. Sequences were derived from CD4+ or CD8+ T cells sorted from blood, sampled in a trial of the OX40 agonist ivuxolimab. The receptors stem from an adult with an advanced solid tumor such as melanoma, head and neck, liver or kidney cancer. CDR3s include the opening cysteine and the closing phenylalanine or tryptophan. A D gene is named only where the DNA matches it firmly.

D: NA; J: TRBJ1-4; V: TRBV21-1; length: 11; CDR3: CASTLGGGVFF; DNA: TGTGCCAGCACACTCGGGGGGGGAGTGTTTTTT
D: NA; J: TRBJ2-2; V: TRBV5-1; length: 12; CDR3: CASSFSGGELFF; DNA: TGCGCCAGCAGCTTCTCAGGCGGGGAGCTGTTTTTT
D: NA; J: TRBJ2-7; V: TRBV6-5; length: 14; CDR3: CASSLTGMGYEQYF; DNA: TGTGCCAGCAGTCTTACAGGGATGGGTTACGAGCAGTACTTC
D: TRBD1; J: TRBJ1-4; V: TRBV4-2; length: 15; CDR3: CASSQVPGGDEKLFF; DNA: TGTGCCAGCAGCCAAGTGCCAGGGGGCGATGAAAAACTGTTTTTT
D: NA; J: TRBJ2-2; V: TRBV7-7; length: 14; CDR3: CATARAPNTGELFF; DNA: TGTGCCACTGCCCGGGCCCCGAACACCGGGGAGCTGTTTTTT
D: NA; J: TRBJ1-6; V: TRBV7-9; length: 16; CDR3: CASSLAFMGGYSPLHF; DNA: TGTGCCAGCAGCTTAGCGTTTATGGGGGGTTATTCACCCCTCCACTTT
D: NA; J: TRBJ1-3; V: TRBV28; length: 14; CDR3: CASSPRGSGNTIYF; DNA: TGTGCCAGCAGTCCCCGGGGCTCTGGAAACACCATATATTTT
D: NA; J: TRBJ2-7; V: TRBV7-9; length: 15; CDR3: CASSLIPGAGYEQYF; DNA: TGTGCCAGCAGCTTAATTCCGGGGGCTGGCTACGAGCAGTACTTC
D: NA; J: TRBJ1-1; V: TRBV27; length: 14; CDR3: CASSLLEPNTEAFF; DNA: TGTGCCAGCAGTTTACTCGAACCGAACACTGAAGCTTTCTTT
D: NA; J: TRBJ1-1; V: TRBV9; length: 12; CDR3: CASSSDPHEAFF; DNA: TGTGCCAGCAGCTCCGACCCTCATGAAGCTTTCTTT